This T cell receptor beta chain came from a study of identical twins. Findings and caveats of the study: A lower insertion count was a feature of abundant cord blood beta clonotypes, with no such feature in memory repertoires. Researchers reported excess low generation probability among twin-shared out-of-frame alpha sequences.

Unique molecular identifiers were present on cDNA, and template switching added a universal primer site. A single record per CDR3 protein comes from TCRdb applying MiXCR to the 5' RACE reads. The sample includes more than 200,000 distinct CDR3 sequences, approximately 9% of them seen just once. CDR1 MGHRA and CDR2 YSYEKL come from the germline V gene. V dropped 4 bases and J dropped 5; count of bases not matched to a gene: 15. This CDR3 is 17 amino acids long. Remarks on this clonotype: Its specificity is not known.

The source is a woman between 18 and 29 years old in good health. The V call is TRBV4-1, the J call TRBJ2-7, with 9 bases lining up with TRBD1. The sample comprised memory (CD45RO+) T cells sorted from blood. Written as DNA, the CDR3 is TGCGCCAGCAGCCTAAGAATCGGTCAGGACAGGGGCAACGAGCAGTACTTC. Its protein is CASSLRIGQDRGNEQYF.